The 16 T cell receptor beta chains in this list originate from one sample, sequenced in a study of regulatory T cells in long-lasting Graves disease. This sample's time point: newly diagnosed GD, antithyroid drugs for less than 3 months. RNA from PBMCs was the source of the TCR library. Researchers made TCR beta libraries by using iRepertoire HTBI primers and running Arm-PCR on CDR3 regions. TCRdb independently ran MiXCR on the multiplex PCR reads; one entry per CDR3 protein. Found here are 600,000 to 650,000 distinct CDR3 sequences, approximately 15% of them singletons; the top ten hold around 18%. This sample also appeared in a second study, on T cells in Graves' hyperthyroidism and ophthalmopathy.

The sequencing here drew on peripheral blood mononuclear cells (PBMCs), taken at new diagnosis, from a patient treated with antithyroid drugs. The receptor source for this set is a woman aged 25 to 39 with Graves disease.

With respect to this clonotype: This may come from a read error, since a much larger clone is one base off. The rearrangement joins TRBV7-2 to TRBJ2-1; 8 bases map to TRBD2. This CDR3 region has 15 residues. J lost 5 bases, V lost 7 bases, and 10 bases had no gene match. The germline V gene has CDR1 SGHTA and CDR2 FQGNSA. DNA for the CDR3: TGTGCCAGCACCCCGCAGCGGGAGACCAACAATGAGCAGTTCTTC. Amino acid sequence: CASTPQRETNNEQFF.

This clonotype was counted only a few times. The chain is built from TRBV5-1 and TRBJ2-7; D perhaps matches TRBD2 (5 bases). The CDR3 sequence is 13 residues long. Germline CDR1 and CDR2: SGHRS and YFSETQ. Trimming took off 6 bases at V and 2 bases at J, with 12 bases between the two ends. Written as DNA, the CDR3 is TGCGCCAGCACCAACTCCGGGGCCTACGAGCAGTACTTC. Protein: CASTNSGAYEQYF.

Comment on this clonotype: One base away lies a much larger clone, so this may be a sequencing read error. The rearrangement joins TRBV6-1 to TRBJ1-4; D is uncertain. Germline CDR1 is MNHNS and CDR2 is SASEGT. This CDR3 is 15 amino acids long. V dropped 7 bases and J dropped 4 bases, with 16 bases sitting between them. CDR3 in DNA: TGTGCCAGCAAATTACTCAGCGCAAATAATGAAAAACTGTTTTTT. It specifies CASKLLSANNEKLFF.

Remarks on this clonotype: Being one base from a much bigger clone, this may be a read error. V gene TRBV28 combines with J gene TRBJ2-4, with TRBD2 as a possible D gene (6 bases). Trimming took 3 bases from V and 3 from J, leaving 12 bases between them. The length of the CDR3 is 15 residues. In germline, CDR1 is MDHEN, CDR2 SYDVKM. This CDR3 reads CASSLGGLVKNIQYF. The CDR3 DNA reads as TGTGCCAGCAGTTTGGGGGGTCTAGTCAAAAACATTCAGTACTTC.

This clonotype has at least ten counts. The rearrangement uses TRBV5-1 and TRBJ2-7; 7 bases map to TRBD1. CDR1 and CDR2 from the germline V gene are SGHRS and YFSETQ. V gave up 5 bases and J gave up 2 bases; unmatched junction bases: 4. The CDR3 has 13 residues. CDR3 sequence: CASRPGQTYEQYF. CDR3 nucleotides: TGCGCCAGCAGGCCGGGACAGACCTACGAGCAGTACTTC.

The chain uses TRBV28 and TRBJ1-2, with D possibly TRBD1 on 5 matching bases. V gave up 10 bases and J gave up 7 bases, with 10 bases separating them. Germline V gene sequence: CDR1 MDHEN, CDR2 SYDVKM. The CDR3 covers 10 residues. This CDR3 reads CAIGVFGYTF. CDR3 nucleotide sequence: TGTGCCATAGGGGTGTTTGGCTACACCTTC.

This clonotype was observed once. The V and J genes are TRBV2 and TRBJ1-1; D gene ambiguous. The CDR3 extends over 12 amino acids. V shed 8 bases and J shed 10 bases, with 17 bases lying between them. Germline V gene lookup returns CDR1 SNHLY and CDR2 FYNNEI. The CDR3 DNA is TGTGCCAGCCAAACCGGGCCTTCTGGAGCTTTCTTT. As protein: CASQTGPSGAFF.

This clonotype came up a few times. V and J are TRBV11-3 and TRBJ2-2; D might be TRBD1 (5 bases). The CDR3 consists of 19 residues. Germline CDR1 is SGHNT and CDR2 is YENEEA. The ends were cut back, 3 bases at V and 5 bases at J, with 25 bases in the middle. The CDR3 spells CASSFIPKDRQGTTGELFF. The CDR3 nucleotides read TGTGCCAGCAGCTTTATCCCAAAGGACCGGCAGGGCACGACCGGGGAGCTGTTTTTT.

This clonotype was seen repeatedly, ten times or more. This chain connects TRBV2 to TRBJ2-3, with unresolved D. CDR1 and CDR2 from the germline V gene are SNHLY and FYNNEI. Trimming took 1 base from V and 6 from J, leaving 8 bases between them. The CDR3 has 13 residues. CDR3 in amino acids: CASSEDSADTQYF. The CDR3 DNA follows: TGTGCCAGCAGTGAAGATTCGGCGGATACGCAGTATTTT.

This clonotype has at least ten counts. V gene TRBV7-2 combines with J gene TRBJ1-2, with 7 bases that match TRBD1. There are 15 residues in the CDR3. From germline, CDR1 is SGHTA and CDR2 FQGNSA. The J segment lost 4 bases and the V segment lost 4 bases, leaving 9 bases of the junction unmatched. The CDR3 is CASSSGQAKVYGYTF. CDR3 bases: TGTGCCAGCAGCTCTGGACAGGCTAAAGTCTATGGCTACACCTTC.

This clonotype was observed many times. The chain combines TRBV6-5 with TRBJ1-2; the D gene is possibly TRBD1 (5 bases). V was trimmed by 2 bases and J by 6 bases, leaving 7 bases between them. The germline gives CDR1 MNHEY, CDR2 SVGAGI. The CDR3 spans 12 residues. The CDR3 here is CASSYVGDGYTF. The DNA for the CDR3 is TGTGCCAGCAGTTACGTAGGGGATGGCTACACCTTC.

This clonotype was seen at least ten times. This sequence joins TRBV12-3 or TRBV12-4 and TRBJ1-5, with TRBD1 identical over 7 bases. The CDR3 covers 14 residues. Trimming at V came to 6 bases and at J to 5 bases, leaving 7 bases not matched to a gene. The CDR3 loop reads CASSHGRGDQPQHF. The CDR3 coding sequence is TGTGCCAGCAGCCACGGCAGGGGGGATCAGCCCCAGCATTTT.

The chain uses TRBV5-5 and TRBJ1-2, with TRBD1 matching over 7 bases. The CDR3 sequence is 14 residues long. Germline V lookup: CDR1 SGHKS, CDR2 YYEKEE (reference sequence). V lost 0 bases and J lost 7; bases outside the gene matches: 6. CDR3 in DNA: TGTGCCAGCAGCTTGGCAGAGACAGGGCCTGGCTACACCTTC. Translated: CASSLAETGPGYTF.

On this clonotype: Since a far larger clone is one base different, this is likely a read error. This sequence joins TRBV27 and TRBJ1-1, with D maybe TRBD1 (5 bases). Looked up from germline, CDR1 is MNHEY and CDR2 is SMNVEV (reference sequence). The CDR3 has 13 residues. Written as DNA, the CDR3 is TGTGCCAGCAGTTACGGGGGGAACACTGACGCTTTCTTT. Translating gives CASSYGGNTDAFF.

This clonotype was detected ten times or more. The chain has TRBV20-1 and TRBJ1-1, with D maybe TRBD1 (6 bases). Germline V gene lookup returns CDR1 DFQATT and CDR2 SNEGSKA (reference sequence). The CDR3 consists of 11 residues. Trimming shortened V by 4 bases and J by 7 bases, and 10 bases separated the two germline ends. In DNA, the CDR3 is TGCAGTGCTATCCGACAGGATGAAGCTTTCTTT. Its translation: CSAIRQDEAFF.

This clonotype was counted a few times. The CDR3 region has the DNA TGCGCCAGCGGGGGGAGGAACACTGAAGCTTTCTTT. Its translation: CASGGRNTEAFF. The rearrangement links TRBV5-1 to TRBJ1-1; maybe TRBD1 (5 bases). The ends were cut back, 7 bases at V and 1 base at J, with 8 bases in the middle. This CDR3 contains 12 residues. Germline assignment: CDR1 SGHRS and CDR2 YFSETQ.